This T cell receptor (beta chain) emerged from a study of T cell responses to AZD1222 COVID-19 vaccine. The germline CDR1 and CDR2 sequences are SGHDN and FVKESK. The CDR3 sequence is 17 residues long. V lost 0 bases to trimming and J lost 7 bases, with 21 bases between them. Clones were sequenced by immunoSEQ multiplex PCR, and TCRdb holds only the in-frame ones, with some missing. The data contain about 52,000 clones, approximately 88% of them singletons. This specimen consisted of peripheral blood, obtained 28 days after the second AZD1222 dose. The chain employs TRBV14 and TRBJ1-2, with a tentative D call TRBD1 (6 bases). The sequence was collected from an adult who received the AZD1222 COVID-19 vaccine. CDR3 region: CASSQEFRGAKGSGYTF. CDR3 nucleotide sequence: TGTGCCAGCAGCCAAGAATTTCGGGGGGCGAAGGGGTCTGGCTACACCTTC.